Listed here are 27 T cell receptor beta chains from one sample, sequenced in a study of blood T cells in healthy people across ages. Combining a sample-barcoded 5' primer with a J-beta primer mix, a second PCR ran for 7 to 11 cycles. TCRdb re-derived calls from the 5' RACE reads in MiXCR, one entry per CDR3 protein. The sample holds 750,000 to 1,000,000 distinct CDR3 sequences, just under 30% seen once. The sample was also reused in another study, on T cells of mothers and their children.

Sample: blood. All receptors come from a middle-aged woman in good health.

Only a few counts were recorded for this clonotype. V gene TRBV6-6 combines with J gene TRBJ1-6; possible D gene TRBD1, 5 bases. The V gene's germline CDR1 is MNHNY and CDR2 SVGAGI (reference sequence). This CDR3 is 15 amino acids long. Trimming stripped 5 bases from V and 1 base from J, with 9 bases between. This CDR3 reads CASSATGSYNSPLHF. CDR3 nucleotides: TGTGCCAGCAGTGCAACAGGTTCCTATAATTCACCCCTCCACTTT.

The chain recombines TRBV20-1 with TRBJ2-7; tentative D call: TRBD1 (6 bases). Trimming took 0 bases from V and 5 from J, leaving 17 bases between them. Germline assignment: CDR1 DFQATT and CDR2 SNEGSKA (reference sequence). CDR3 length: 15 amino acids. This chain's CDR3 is CSARDSTGFRDEQYF. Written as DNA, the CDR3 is TGCAGTGCTAGAGACTCTACAGGGTTCAGGGACGAGCAGTACTTC.

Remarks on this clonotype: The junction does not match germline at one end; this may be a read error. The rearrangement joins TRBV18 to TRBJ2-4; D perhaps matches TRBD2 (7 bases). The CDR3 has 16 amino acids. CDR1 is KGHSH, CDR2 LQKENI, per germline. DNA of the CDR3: TGTGCCAGCTCCCCTCCCGGGGGGCGTGCCAAAAACGTTCAGTACTTC. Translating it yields CASSPPGGRAKNVQYF.

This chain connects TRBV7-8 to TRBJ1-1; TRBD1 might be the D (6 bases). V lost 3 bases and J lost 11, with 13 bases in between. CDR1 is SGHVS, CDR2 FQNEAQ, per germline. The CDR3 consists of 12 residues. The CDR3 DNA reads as TGTGCCAGCAGCTTCATGGAGGGGGACGCTTTCTTT. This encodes CASSFMEGDAFF.

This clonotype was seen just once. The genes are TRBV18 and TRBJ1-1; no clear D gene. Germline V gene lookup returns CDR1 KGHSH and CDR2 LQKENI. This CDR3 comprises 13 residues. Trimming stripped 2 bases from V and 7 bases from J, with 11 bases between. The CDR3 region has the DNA TGTGCCAGCTCACCAGTCGCCCCGGATGAAGCTTTCTTT. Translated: CASSPVAPDEAFF.

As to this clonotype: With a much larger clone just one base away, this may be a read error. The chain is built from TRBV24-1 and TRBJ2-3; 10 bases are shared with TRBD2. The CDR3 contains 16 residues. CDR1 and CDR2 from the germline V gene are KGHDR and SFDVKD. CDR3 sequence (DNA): TGTGCCGCCAGTGTCCGGACTAGCGGTATCACAGATACGCAGTATTTT. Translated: CAASVRTSGITDTQYF.

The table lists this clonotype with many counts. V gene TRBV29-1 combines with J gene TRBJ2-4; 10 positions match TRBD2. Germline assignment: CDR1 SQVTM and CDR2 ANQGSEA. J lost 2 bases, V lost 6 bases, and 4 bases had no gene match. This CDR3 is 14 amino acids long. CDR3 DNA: TGCAGCGTCCCTAGCGGGGGCACCAAAAACATTCAGTACTTC. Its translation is CSVPSGGTKNIQYF.

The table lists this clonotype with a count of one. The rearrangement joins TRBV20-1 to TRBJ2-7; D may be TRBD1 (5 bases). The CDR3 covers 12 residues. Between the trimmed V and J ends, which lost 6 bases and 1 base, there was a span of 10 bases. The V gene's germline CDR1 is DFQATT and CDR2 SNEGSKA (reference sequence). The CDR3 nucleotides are TGCAGTGCGCAAGACAGTTCCTACGAGCAGTACTTC. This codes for CSAQDSSYEQYF.

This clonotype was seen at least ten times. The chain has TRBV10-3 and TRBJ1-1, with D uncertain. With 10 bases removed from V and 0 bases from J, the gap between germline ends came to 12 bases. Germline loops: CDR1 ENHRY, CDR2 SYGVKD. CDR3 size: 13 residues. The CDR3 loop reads CANSADMNTEAFF. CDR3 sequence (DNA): TGTGCCAACTCCGCCGATATGAACACTGAAGCTTTCTTT.

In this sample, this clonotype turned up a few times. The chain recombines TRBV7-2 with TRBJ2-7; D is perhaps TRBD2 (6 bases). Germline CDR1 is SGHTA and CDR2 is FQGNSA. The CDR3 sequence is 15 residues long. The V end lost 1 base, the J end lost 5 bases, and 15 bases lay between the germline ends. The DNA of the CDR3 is TGTGCCAGCAGCTTAGAGGGCGGGGTACGGAACGAGCAGTACTTC. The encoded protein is CASSLEGGVRNEQYF.

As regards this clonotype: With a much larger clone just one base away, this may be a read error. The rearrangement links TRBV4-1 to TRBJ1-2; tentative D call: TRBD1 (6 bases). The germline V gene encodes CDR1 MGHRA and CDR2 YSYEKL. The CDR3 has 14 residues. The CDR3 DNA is TGCCCCAGCAGCCAATACAGGGTTAACTATGGCTACACCTTC. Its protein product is CPSSQYRVNYGYTF.

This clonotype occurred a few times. The CDR3 here is CASSPRNRHSSYEQYF. The DNA of the CDR3 is TGTGCCAGCAGCCCGAGGAACCGACACAGCTCCTACGAGCAGTACTTC. The genes are TRBV5-6 and TRBJ2-7, with no clear D. Trimming stripped 4 bases from V and 0 bases from J, with 17 bases between. The germline V gene has CDR1 SGHDT and CDR2 YYEEEE. The CDR3 is made up of 16 amino acids.

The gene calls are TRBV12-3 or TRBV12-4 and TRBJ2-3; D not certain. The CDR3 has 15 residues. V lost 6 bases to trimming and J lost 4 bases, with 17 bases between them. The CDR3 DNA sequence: TGTGCCAGCAGCCCGGCTCCCTCGAGCGCAGATACGCAGTATTTT. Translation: CASSPAPSSADTQYF.

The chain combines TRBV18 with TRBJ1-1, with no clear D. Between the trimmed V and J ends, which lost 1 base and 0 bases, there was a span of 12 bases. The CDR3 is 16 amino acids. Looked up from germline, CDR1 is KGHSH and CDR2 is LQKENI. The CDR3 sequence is CASSPRTAGLNTEAFF. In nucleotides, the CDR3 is TGTGCCAGCTCACCACGAACAGCTGGCTTGAACACTGAAGCTTTCTTT.

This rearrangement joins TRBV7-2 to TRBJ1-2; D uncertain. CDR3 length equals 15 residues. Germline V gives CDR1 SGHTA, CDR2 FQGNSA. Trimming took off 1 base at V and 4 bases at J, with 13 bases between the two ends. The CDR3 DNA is TGTGCCAGCAGCTTAGAGTACCACAGCACCTATGGCTACACCTTC. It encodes CASSLEYHSTYGYTF.

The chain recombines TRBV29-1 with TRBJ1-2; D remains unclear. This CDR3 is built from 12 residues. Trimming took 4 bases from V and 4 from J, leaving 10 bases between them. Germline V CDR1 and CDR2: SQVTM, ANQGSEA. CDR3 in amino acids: CSVVLNIYGYTF. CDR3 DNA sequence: TGCAGCGTTGTTTTGAATATCTATGGCTACACCTTC.

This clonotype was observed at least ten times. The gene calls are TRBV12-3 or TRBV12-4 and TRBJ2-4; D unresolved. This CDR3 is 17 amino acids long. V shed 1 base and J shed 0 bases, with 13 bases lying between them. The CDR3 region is CASSLGQLSLAKNIQYF. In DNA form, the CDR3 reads TGTGCCAGCAGTTTAGGGCAGCTATCACTAGCCAAAAACATTCAGTACTTC.

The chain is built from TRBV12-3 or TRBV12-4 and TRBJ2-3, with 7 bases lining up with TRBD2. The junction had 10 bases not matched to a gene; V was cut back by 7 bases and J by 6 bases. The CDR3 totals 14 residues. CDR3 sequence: CASTNLGGSDTQYF. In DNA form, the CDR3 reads TGTGCCAGCACCAACCTCGGGGGGTCGGATACGCAGTATTTT.

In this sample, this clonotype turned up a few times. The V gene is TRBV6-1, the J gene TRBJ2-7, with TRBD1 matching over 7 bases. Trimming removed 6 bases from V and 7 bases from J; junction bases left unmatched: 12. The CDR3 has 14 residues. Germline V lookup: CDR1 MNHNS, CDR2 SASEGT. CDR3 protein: CASSSGTVVLEQYF. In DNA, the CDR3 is TGTGCCAGCAGCTCCGGGACAGTGGTATTGGAGCAGTACTTC.

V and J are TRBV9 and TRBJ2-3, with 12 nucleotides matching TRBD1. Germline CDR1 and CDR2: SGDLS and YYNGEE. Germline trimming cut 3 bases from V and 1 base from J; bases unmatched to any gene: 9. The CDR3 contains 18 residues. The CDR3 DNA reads TGTGCCAGCAGCGACCCACCCGGGACAGGGGGCGGCACAGATACGCAGTATTTT. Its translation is CASSDPPGTGGGTDTQYF.

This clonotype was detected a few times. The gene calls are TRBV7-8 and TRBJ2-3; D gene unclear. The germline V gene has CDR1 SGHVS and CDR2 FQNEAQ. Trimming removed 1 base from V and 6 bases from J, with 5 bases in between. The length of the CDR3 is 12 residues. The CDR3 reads CASSLGYDTQYF. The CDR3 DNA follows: TGTGCCAGCAGCTTAGGTTACGATACGCAGTATTTT. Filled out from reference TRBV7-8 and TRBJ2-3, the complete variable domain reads GAGVSQSPRYKVAKRGQDVALRCDPISGHVSLFWYQQALGQGPEFLTYFQNEAQLDKSGLPSDRFFAERPEGSVSTLKIQRTQQEDSAVYLCASSLGYDTQYFGPGTRLTVL.

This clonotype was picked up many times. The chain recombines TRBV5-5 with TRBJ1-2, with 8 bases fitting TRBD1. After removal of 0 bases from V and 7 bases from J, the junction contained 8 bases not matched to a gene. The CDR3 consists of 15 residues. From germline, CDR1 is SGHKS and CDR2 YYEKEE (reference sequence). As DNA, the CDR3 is TGTGCCAGCAGCTTGGGATCACAGGGGGTCCGTGGCTACACCTTC. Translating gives CASSLGSQGVRGYTF. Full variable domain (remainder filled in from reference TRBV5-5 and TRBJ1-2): DAGVTQSPTHLIKTRGQQVTLRCSPISGHKSVSWYQQVLGQGPQFIFQYYEKEERGRGNFPDRFSARQFPNYSSELNVNALLLGDSALYLCASSLGSQGVRGYTFGSGTRLTVV.

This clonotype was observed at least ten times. The chain's CDR3 is CASSLDRGRVYEQYF. The CDR3, as DNA: TGTGCCAGCAGCTTAGACAGGGGGCGCGTCTACGAGCAGTACTTC. The chain employs TRBV7-9 and TRBJ2-7; TRBD1 aligns across 9 bases. In germline, CDR1 is SEHNR, CDR2 FQNEAQ (reference sequence). The CDR3 length is 15 residues. The trim removed 1 base at V and 3 bases at J, leaving 4 bases unmatched.

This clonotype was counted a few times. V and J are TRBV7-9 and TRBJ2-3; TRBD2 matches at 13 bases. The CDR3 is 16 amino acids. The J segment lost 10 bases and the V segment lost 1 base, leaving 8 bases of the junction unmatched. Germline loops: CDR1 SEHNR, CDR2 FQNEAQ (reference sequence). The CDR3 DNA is TGTGCCAGCAGCTTAGTTATGACTAGCGGGGGGCCCTCGCAGTATTTT. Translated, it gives CASSLVMTSGGPSQYF.

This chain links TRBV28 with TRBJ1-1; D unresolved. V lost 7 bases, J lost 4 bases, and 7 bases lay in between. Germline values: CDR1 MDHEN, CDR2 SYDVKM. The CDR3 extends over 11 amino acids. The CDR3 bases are TGTGCCAGCACGGACCTCACTGAAGCTTTCTTT. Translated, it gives CASTDLTEAFF.

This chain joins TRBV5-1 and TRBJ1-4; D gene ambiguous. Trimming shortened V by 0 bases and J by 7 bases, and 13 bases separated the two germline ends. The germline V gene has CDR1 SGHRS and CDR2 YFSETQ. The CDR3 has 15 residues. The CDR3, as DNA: TGCGCCAGCAGCTTGGCCGTGGTAGTGAGTGAAAAACTGTTTTTT. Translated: CASSLAVVVSEKLFF.

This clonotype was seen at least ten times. CDR3 coding DNA: TGTGCCAGCAGCTTAGATCCGACAGGTTTTAACTATGGCTACACCTTC. This codes for CASSLDPTGFNYGYTF. V and J are TRBV11-2 and TRBJ1-2, with D possibly TRBD1 on 6 matching bases. The CDR3 contains 16 residues. Trimming removed 0 bases from V and 1 base from J, with 12 bases in between. Germline values: CDR1 SGHAT, CDR2 FQNNGV.